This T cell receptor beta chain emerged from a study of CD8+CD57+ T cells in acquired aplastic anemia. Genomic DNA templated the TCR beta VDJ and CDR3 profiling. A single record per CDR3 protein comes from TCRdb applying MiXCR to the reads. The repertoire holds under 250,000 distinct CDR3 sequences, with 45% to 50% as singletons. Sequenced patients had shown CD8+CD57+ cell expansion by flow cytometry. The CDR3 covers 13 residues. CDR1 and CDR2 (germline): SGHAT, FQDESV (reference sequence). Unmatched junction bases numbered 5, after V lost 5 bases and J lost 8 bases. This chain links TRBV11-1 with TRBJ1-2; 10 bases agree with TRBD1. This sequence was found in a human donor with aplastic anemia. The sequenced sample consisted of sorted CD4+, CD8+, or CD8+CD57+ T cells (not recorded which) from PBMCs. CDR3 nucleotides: TGTGCCAGCAGCCGTGGGACAGGGGAGGGCTACACCTTC. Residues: CASSRGTGEGYTF.